The 18 T cell receptor beta chains below were found in one sample sequenced in a study of cytomegalovirus exposure and HLA in healthy donors. Amplification used 60 Vbeta primers and 13 Jbeta primers. The table came from immunoSEQ multiplex PCR; TCRdb's copy has only in-frame clones and leaves some out. Here the sample spans around 39,000 clones, about 72% being singletons. The sequenced sample was PBMCs. The receptors shown here come from a man aged 25 to 45 in good health and CMV-seronegative.

V gene TRBV9 combines with J gene TRBJ1-6, with 8 nucleotides matching TRBD1. Germline V lookup: CDR1 SGDLS, CDR2 YYNGEE. J lost 9 bases, V lost 3 bases, and 5 bases had no gene match. The CDR3 has 14 amino acids. The chain's CDR3 is CASSGDRGPSPLHF. CDR3 nucleotides: TGTGCCAGCAGCGGAGACAGGGGTCCTTCACCCCTCCACTTT.

The CDR3 loop reads CAAGGYTEAFF. The CDR3 DNA follows: TGTGCCGCCGGGGGGTACACTGAAGCTTTCTTT. This chain connects TRBV19 to TRBJ1-1; weak D call: TRBD1 (5 bases). The CDR3 is 11 amino acids. Trimming cost V 11 bases and J 3 bases, with 10 bases left between them. CDR1 and CDR2 (germline): LNHDA, SQIVND (reference sequence).

This clone was seen a few times. V is TRBV18 and J is TRBJ2-1, with TRBD2 identical over 9 bases. V dropped 4 bases and J dropped 5; count of bases not matched to a gene: 12. In germline, CDR1 is KGHSH, CDR2 LQKENI. The CDR3 has 17 residues. The CDR3 sequence is CASSLSIVGLANNEQFF. The CDR3 nucleotides are TGTGCCAGCTCACTGTCCATCGTAGGACTAGCGAACAATGAGCAGTTCTTC.

On this clone itself: At one end, the junction sequence differs from germline, possibly due to a read error. This chain joins TRBV10-1 and TRBJ1-1; D gene unclear. The germline V gene has CDR1 WNHNN and CDR2 SYGVQD (reference sequence). CDR3 length: 16 residues. CDR3 protein: CPSSGGSIAKNTEAFF. The CDR3 DNA sequence: TGCCCCAGCAGTGGTGGTAGTATCGCGAAGAACACTGAAGCTTTCTTT.

The chain uses TRBV9 and TRBJ1-1, with D possibly matching TRBD1 (6 bases). The germline gives CDR1 SGDLS, CDR2 YYNGEE. The CDR3 sequence is 15 residues long. V lost 4 bases and J lost 4, with 17 bases in between. CDR3 sequence: CASSPGTGGGTEAFF. The CDR3 nucleotides are TGTGCCAGCAGCCCAGGTACGGGAGGGGGCACTGAAGCTTTCTTT.

The chain is built from TRBV6-1 and TRBJ2-7; 9 bases are shared with TRBD1. Trimming at V came to 4 bases and at J to 4 bases, leaving 8 bases not matched to a gene. CDR1 is MNHNS, CDR2 SASEGT, per germline. The CDR3 length is 15 residues. CDR3 bases: TGTGCCAGCAGTGCCCCGGGACAGGGTACATACGAGCAGTACTTC. It translates to CASSAPGQGTYEQYF.

V is TRBV6-1 and J is TRBJ1-4; unclear D gene. Germline CDR1 MNHNS, CDR2 SASEGT. Deletions cut 4 bases from V and 7 bases from J, with 13 bases between. CDR3 length: 14 amino acids. CDR3 protein: CASSAGGTGEKLFF. The CDR3 nucleotides are TGTGCCAGCAGTGCAGGAGGAACGGGTGAAAAACTGTTTTTT.

The chain carries TRBV18 and TRBJ2-3; no firm D call. The CDR3 sequence is 12 residues long. The V end was cut by 5 bases, the J end by 2 bases, with 5 bases between. Germline loops: CDR1 KGHSH, CDR2 LQKENI. Here the CDR3 reads CASSSYTDTQYF. As DNA, the CDR3 is TGTGCCAGCTCATCGTACACAGATACGCAGTATTTT.

This clone was seen once. The J gene is TRBJ2-7, the V gene TRBV27; 7 nucleotides agree with TRBD1. The trim removed 6 bases at V and 3 bases at J, leaving 5 bases unmatched. CDR3 length: 13 amino acids. Germline CDR1 is MNHEY and CDR2 is SMNVEV (reference sequence). The CDR3 loop reads CASSPTGYYEQYF. CDR3 bases: TGTGCCAGCAGCCCGACAGGGTACTACGAGCAGTACTTC.

V and J are TRBV19 and TRBJ2-7, with TRBD2 matching over 9 bases. This CDR3 region has 17 residues. The V segment lost 6 bases and the J segment 6 bases; nucleotides outside the gene matches: 18. Germline assignment: CDR1 LNHDA and CDR2 SQIVND (reference sequence). The CDR3 is CASSLYRDSGSPREQYF. CDR3 DNA sequence: TGTGCCAGTAGCTTATATAGGGATAGCGGGAGTCCGCGCGAGCAGTACTTC. Full variable domain (remainder filled in from reference TRBV19 and TRBJ2-7): DGGITQSPKYLFRKEGQNVTLSCEQNLNHDAMYWYRQDPGQGLRLIYYSQIVNDFQKGDIAEGYSVSREKKESFPLTVTSAQKNPTAFYLCASSLYRDSGSPREQYFGPGTRLTVT.

V is TRBV2 and J is TRBJ1-2; no clear D. Germline V lookup: CDR1 SNHLY, CDR2 FYNNEI. Trimming removed 6 bases from V and 0 bases from J, with 14 bases in between. The CDR3 loop spans 15 amino acids. The CDR3 loop is CASSEKATANYGYTF. DNA for the CDR3: TGTGCCAGCAGCGAAAAAGCGACGGCTAACTATGGCTACACCTTC.

The genes are TRBV5-1 and TRBJ2-3; the match to TRBD1 covers 12 bases. V trimming: 3 bases; J trimming: 3 bases; junction bases outside the gene matches: 5. The CDR3 has 16 residues. Germline values: CDR1 SGHRS, CDR2 YFSETQ. Here the CDR3 DNA reads TGCGCCAGCAGCTGGGGGACAGGGGGCGGAACAGATACGCAGTATTTT. Translating gives CASSWGTGGGTDTQYF. Supplemented by reference TRBV5-1 and TRBJ2-3, the full variable domain reads KAGVTQTPRYLIKTRGQQVTLSCSPISGHRSVSWYQQTPGQGLQFLFEYFSETQRNKGNFPGRFSGRQFSNSRSEMNVSTLELGDSALYLCASSWGTGGGTDTQYFGPGTRLTVL.

The V and J genes are TRBV29-1 and TRBJ1-1, with 7 bases that match TRBD1. Germline V gene data show CDR1 as SQVTM and CDR2 as ANQGSEA. The CDR3 runs 11 residues. The CDR3 DNA is TGCCAGGGACAGTTGAACACTGAAGCTTTCTTT. Translation: CQGQLNTEAFF.

This clone was observed a few times. The V and J genes are TRBV10-3 and TRBJ1-2; tentatively, D is TRBD1 (6 bases). V was cut by 10 bases and J by 7 bases, with 22 bases left in between. Germline lookup yields CDR1 ENHRY and CDR2 SYGVKD. The CDR3 spans 14 residues. The CDR3 DNA reads TGTGCCACCGGGCCGGAGGGGGGGTTTCGTGGCTACACCTTC. Translated: CATGPEGGFRGYTF.

The V and J genes are TRBV28 and TRBJ2-7, with 11 positions matching TRBD1. CDR1 and CDR2 from the germline V gene are MDHEN and SYDVKM. This CDR3 is 16 amino acids long. J was trimmed by 6 bases and V by 5 bases; bases with no gene match: 12. The CDR3 region has the DNA TGTGCCAGCAGTCCGCCGGACAGGGGGCCCCCGCTCGAGCAGTACTTC. Protein sequence: CASSPPDRGPPLEQYF.

The chain carries TRBV9 and TRBJ2-3; 9 nucleotides match TRBD2. The CDR3 is 16 residues long. J lost 1 base, V lost 0 bases, and 3 bases had no gene match. Germline V gene lookup returns CDR1 SGDLS and CDR2 YYNGEE. In nucleotides, the CDR3 is TGTGCCAGCAGCGTAGGGGAGCGGGGGGGCACAGATACGCAGTATTTT. This codes for CASSVGERGGTDTQYF.

The gene calls are TRBV5-1 and TRBJ2-5; the D gene is possibly TRBD2 (7 bases). The CDR3 extends over 16 amino acids. V was pared by 7 bases and J by 4 bases, with 23 bases between. Germline V lookup: CDR1 SGHRS, CDR2 YFSETQ. In DNA, the CDR3 is TGCGCCAGCTCTCTTCTCCCGGGAGGAGGGGGAGAGACCCAGTACTTC. Protein product: CASSLLPGGGGETQYF.

The chain carries TRBV2 and TRBJ1-2; TRBD1 aligns across 9 bases. Germline assignment: CDR1 SNHLY and CDR2 FYNNEI. The CDR3 is 16 amino acids. V gave up 3 bases and J gave up 8 bases; unmatched junction bases: 13. As DNA, the CDR3 is TGTGCCAGCAGTGATGGGCCGAACAGGGGGCTGGAGGGCTACACCTTC. Its translation is CASSDGPNRGLEGYTF.